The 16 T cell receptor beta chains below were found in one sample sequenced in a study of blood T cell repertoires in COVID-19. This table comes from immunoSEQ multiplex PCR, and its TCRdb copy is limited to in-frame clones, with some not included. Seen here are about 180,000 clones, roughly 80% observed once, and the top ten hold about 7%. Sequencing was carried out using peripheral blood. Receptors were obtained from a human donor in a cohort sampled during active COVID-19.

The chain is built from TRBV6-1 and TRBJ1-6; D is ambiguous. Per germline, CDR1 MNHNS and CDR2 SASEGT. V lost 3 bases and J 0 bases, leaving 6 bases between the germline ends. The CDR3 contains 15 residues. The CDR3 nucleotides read TGTGCCAGCAGTGAGGCAATCTCCTATAATTCACCCCTCCACTTT. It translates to CASSEAISYNSPLHF.

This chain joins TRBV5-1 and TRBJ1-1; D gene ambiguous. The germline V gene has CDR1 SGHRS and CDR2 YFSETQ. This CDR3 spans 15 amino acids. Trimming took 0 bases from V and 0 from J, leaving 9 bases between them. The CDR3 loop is CASSLDGRVNTEAFF. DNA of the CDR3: TGCGCCAGCAGCTTGGATGGCCGGGTGAACACTGAAGCTTTCTTT.

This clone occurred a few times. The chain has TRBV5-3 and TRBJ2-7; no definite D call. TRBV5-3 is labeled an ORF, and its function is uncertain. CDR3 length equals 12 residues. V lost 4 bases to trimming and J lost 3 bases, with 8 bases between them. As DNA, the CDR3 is TGTGCCAGAAGCAAGGAGTTCTACGAGCAGTACTTC. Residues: CARSKEFYEQYF.

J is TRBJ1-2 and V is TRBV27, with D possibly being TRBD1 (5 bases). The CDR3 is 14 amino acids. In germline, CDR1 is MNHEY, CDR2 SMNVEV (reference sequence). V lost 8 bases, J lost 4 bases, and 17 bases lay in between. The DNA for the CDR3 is TGTGCCAGCGCGCGGGGGTCCCCTACCTATGGCTACACCTTC. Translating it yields CASARGSPTYGYTF.

The chain's CDR3 is CATSRDLGRGVEDQPQHF. DNA for the CDR3: TGTGCCACCAGCAGAGACCTGGGGCGGGGGGTGGAAGATCAGCCCCAGCATTTT. The rearrangement joins TRBV15 to TRBJ1-5, with D perhaps matching TRBD1 (5 bases). The CDR3 is 18 residues long. Per the germline V gene, CDR1 is LNHNV and CDR2 is YYDKDF (reference sequence). Between the trimmed V and J ends, which lost 0 bases and 5 bases, there was a span of 20 bases.

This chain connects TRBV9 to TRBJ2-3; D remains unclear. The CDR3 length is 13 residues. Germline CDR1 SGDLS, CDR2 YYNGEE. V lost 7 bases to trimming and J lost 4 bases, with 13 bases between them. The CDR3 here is CASQSPVADTQYF. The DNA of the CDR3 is TGTGCCAGCCAGTCTCCAGTCGCAGATACGCAGTATTTT.

CDR3 loop: CASSMGLASQETQYF. In DNA form, the CDR3 reads TGTGCCAGTAGTATGGGACTAGCCTCCCAAGAGACCCAGTACTTC. V gene TRBV19 combines with J gene TRBJ2-5; 9 bases align to TRBD2. J was trimmed by 1 base and V by 3 bases; bases with no gene match: 3. The length of the CDR3 is 15 residues. Germline CDR1 is LNHDA and CDR2 is SQIVND (reference sequence).

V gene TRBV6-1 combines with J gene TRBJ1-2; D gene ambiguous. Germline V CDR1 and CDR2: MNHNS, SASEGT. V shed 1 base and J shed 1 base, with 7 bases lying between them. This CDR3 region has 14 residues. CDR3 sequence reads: CASSEVSGNYGYTF. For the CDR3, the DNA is TGTGCCAGCAGTGAAGTCAGCGGTAACTATGGCTACACCTTC.

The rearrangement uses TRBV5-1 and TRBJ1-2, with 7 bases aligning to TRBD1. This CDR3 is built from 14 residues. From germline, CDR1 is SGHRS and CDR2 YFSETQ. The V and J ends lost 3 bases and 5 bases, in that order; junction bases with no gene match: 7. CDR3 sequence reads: CASSSGTADYGYTF. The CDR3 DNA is TGCGCCAGCAGCTCCGGGACAGCAGATTATGGCTACACCTTC.

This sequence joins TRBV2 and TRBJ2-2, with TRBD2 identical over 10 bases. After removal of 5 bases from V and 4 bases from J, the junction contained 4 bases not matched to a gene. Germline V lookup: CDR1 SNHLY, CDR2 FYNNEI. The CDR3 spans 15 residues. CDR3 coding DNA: TGTGCCAGCAGTCCCCTAGCGGGGGTCACCGGGGAGCTGTTTTTT. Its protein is CASSPLAGVTGELFF.

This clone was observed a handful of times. The CDR3 DNA follows: TGTGCCAGTAGTAATCCACCTTTGGCGGGACAGACCAAACTGTTTTTT. Amino acid sequence: CASSNPPLAGQTKLFF. The chain links TRBV19 to TRBJ1-4, with TRBD1 identical over 7 bases. V shed 4 bases, J shed 11 bases, and the junction held 16 bases outside the gene matches. The CDR3 runs 16 residues. In germline, CDR1 is LNHDA, CDR2 SQIVND (reference sequence).

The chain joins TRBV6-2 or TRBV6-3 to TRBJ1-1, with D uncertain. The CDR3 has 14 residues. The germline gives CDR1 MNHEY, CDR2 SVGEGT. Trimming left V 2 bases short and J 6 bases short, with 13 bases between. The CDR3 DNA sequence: TGTGCCAGCAGTTACCCGTCCCCTTCCTCTGAAGCTTTCTTT. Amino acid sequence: CASSYPSPSSEAFF.

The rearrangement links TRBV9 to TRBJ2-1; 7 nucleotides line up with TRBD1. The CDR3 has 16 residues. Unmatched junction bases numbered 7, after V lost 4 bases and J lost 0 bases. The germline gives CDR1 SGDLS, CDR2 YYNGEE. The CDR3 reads CASSSHRGPSYNEQFF. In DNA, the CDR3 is TGTGCCAGCAGCTCACACAGGGGCCCCTCCTACAATGAGCAGTTCTTC.

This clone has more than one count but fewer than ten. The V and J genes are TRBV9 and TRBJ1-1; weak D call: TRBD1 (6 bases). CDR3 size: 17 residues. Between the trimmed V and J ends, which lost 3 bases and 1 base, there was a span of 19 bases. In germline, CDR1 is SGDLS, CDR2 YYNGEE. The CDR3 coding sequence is TGTGCCAGCAGCGGAATCAAGGGGGTCGGCAGGAACACTGAAGCTTTCTTT. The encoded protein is CASSGIKGVGRNTEAFF.

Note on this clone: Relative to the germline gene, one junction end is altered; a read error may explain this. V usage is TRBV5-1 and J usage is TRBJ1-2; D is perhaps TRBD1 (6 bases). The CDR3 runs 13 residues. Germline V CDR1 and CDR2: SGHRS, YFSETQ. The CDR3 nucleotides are TGCGCCAGCAGTTTGGACAGTGTGAGTGGCTACACCTTC. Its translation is CASSLDSVSGYTF.

CDR3 amino acids: CASSLFSGGPNEKLFF. CDR3 sequence (DNA): TGCGCCAGCAGCTTATTTTCGGGGGGTCCTAATGAAAAACTGTTTTTT. V and J are TRBV5-1 and TRBJ1-4; the D gene is possibly TRBD1 (5 bases). CDR1 and CDR2 from the germline V gene are SGHRS and YFSETQ. There are 16 residues in the CDR3. Deletions cut 2 bases from V and 3 bases from J, with 14 bases between.